A single sample gave rise to the 13 T cell receptor beta chains below, sequenced in a study of patients and donors after allogeneic stem cell transplantation. Via MiXCR, TCRdb re-called the RT-PCR reads, giving one row per CDR3 protein. This table has about 200,000 distinct CDR3 sequences, 35% to 45% appearing once. Sequences were obtained from blood, either unsorted or a sorted T cell fraction (not recorded which). Receptors were obtained from a human donor who was either an allogeneic HSCT recipient or a stem cell or donor lymphocyte infusion donor (not recorded which). It is not recorded whose cells these are; they may come from a transplant donor.

The chain uses TRBV5-1 and TRBJ1-1; perhaps TRBD1 as D (5 bases). Trimming left V 2 bases short and J 0 bases short, with 11 bases between. The CDR3 is 15 amino acids. Per germline, CDR1 SGHRS and CDR2 YFSETQ. CDR3 residues: CASSFLDTMNTEAFF. The CDR3 coding sequence is TGCGCCAGCAGCTTTCTGGACACCATGAACACTGAAGCTTTCTTT.

The genes are TRBV12-3 or TRBV12-4 and TRBJ2-1, with 13 bases aligning to TRBD2. This CDR3 is built from 16 residues. The ends lost 4 bases at V and 4 bases at J; junction bases unmatched: 4. The DNA of the CDR3 is TGTGCCAGCAGTTCAGGGACTAGCGGGGTATACAATGAGCAGTTCTTC. This encodes CASSSGTSGVYNEQFF.

This chain joins TRBV9 and TRBJ2-1, with D possibly being TRBD2 (6 bases). The germline gives CDR1 SGDLS, CDR2 YYNGEE. Trimming cost V 0 bases and J 0 bases, with 16 bases left between them. The CDR3 length is 18 residues. The CDR3 sequence is CASSVGVGGQASYNEQFF. CDR3 bases: TGTGCCAGCAGCGTAGGTGTGGGGGGTCAGGCCTCCTACAATGAGCAGTTCTTC.

The chain combines TRBV4-1 with TRBJ1-4; TRBD1 might be the D (6 bases). The V gene lost 4 bases and the J gene lost 8 bases, with 14 bases spanning the gap. Germline V gene lookup returns CDR1 MGHRA and CDR2 YSYEKL. The CDR3 extends over 14 amino acids. CDR3 amino acids: CASSRQGIWEKLFF. The CDR3 nucleotides read TGCGCCAGCAGCCGCCAGGGGATTTGGGAAAAACTGTTTTTT.

The V and J genes are TRBV7-9 and TRBJ2-1; TRBD1 matches at 10 bases. The CDR3 totals 15 residues. V lost 5 bases, J lost 8 bases, and 9 bases stayed unmatched. The germline CDR1 and CDR2 sequences are SEHNR and FQNEAQ (reference sequence). The CDR3 DNA reads as TGTGCCAGCAGCCCGACAGGGGGCGTCACAGATGAGCAGTTCTTC. This encodes CASSPTGGVTDEQFF.

V and J are TRBV15 and TRBJ1-6; D gene unclear. The CDR3 has 15 residues. V lost 1 base and J 1 base, leaving 5 bases between the germline ends. Per germline, CDR1 LNHNV and CDR2 YYDKDF (reference sequence). CDR3 nucleotide sequence: TGTGCCACCAGCAGAGGGATATCCTATAATTCACCCCTCCACTTT. Its translation: CATSRGISYNSPLHF.

V is TRBV10-3 and J is TRBJ2-2; D is undetermined. The CDR3 contains 13 residues. Germline loops: CDR1 ENHRY, CDR2 SYGVKD. The V and J ends lost 11 bases and 0 bases respectively, with 10 bases between them. CDR3 coding DNA: TGTGCCTCCCGCGCTGCGAACACCGGGGAGCTGTTTTTT. Encoded protein: CASRAANTGELFF.

The chain carries TRBV6-1 and TRBJ1-3; D unclear. The CDR3 sequence is 16 residues long. Germline CDR1 reads MNHNS; CDR2 reads SASEGT. Trimming took off 1 base at V and 4 bases at J, with 14 bases between the two ends. The CDR3 region has the DNA TGTGCCAGCAGTGAAGATTGGCGGACTGGCGGAAACACCATATATTTT. Translating gives CASSEDWRTGGNTIYF.

This clonotype was observed a few times. The chain joins TRBV19 to TRBJ2-1; D uncertain. In germline, CDR1 is LNHDA, CDR2 SQIVND (reference sequence). V lost 4 bases and J 0 bases, leaving 13 bases between the germline ends. The CDR3 runs 16 residues. The chain's CDR3 is CASSNAPRYSYNEQFF. CDR3 DNA sequence: TGTGCCAGTAGTAATGCCCCTAGATACTCCTACAATGAGCAGTTCTTC.

This clonotype was recorded a few times. The chain combines TRBV12-3 or TRBV12-4 with TRBJ1-5; D gene unclear. The V end lost 7 bases, the J end lost 10 bases, and 14 bases lay between the germline ends. This CDR3 has 12 amino acids. The CDR3 spells CASNLEPQPQHF. The CDR3, as DNA: TGTGCCAGCAACCTGGAGCCCCAACCCCAGCATTTT.

This clonotype occurred a few times. The genes are TRBV5-5 and TRBJ1-2; the D gene is possibly TRBD1 (6 bases). V was clipped by 3 bases and J by 6 bases, with 18 bases between them. Germline V gene data show CDR1 as SGHKS and CDR2 as YYEKEE (reference sequence). This CDR3 has 15 amino acids. Here the CDR3 reads CASSWGGAAEDGYTF. CDR3 sequence (DNA): TGTGCCAGCAGCTGGGGGGGCGCTGCAGAGGATGGCTACACCTTC.

The genes are TRBV29-1 and TRBJ2-2, with 8 positions matching TRBD1. In germline, CDR1 is SQVTM, CDR2 ANQGSEA. The CDR3 loop spans 13 amino acids. With 7 bases clipped from V and 0 bases from J, the junction kept 1 base outside the gene matches. Here the CDR3 reads CSGTGPNTGELFF. The CDR3 coding sequence is TGCAGCGGGACAGGGCCGAACACCGGGGAGCTGTTTTTT.

The gene calls are TRBV6-1 and TRBJ2-5, with 15 nucleotides matching TRBD2. V was clipped by 6 bases and J by 2 bases; unmatched bases: 13. This CDR3 is built from 19 residues. Per germline, CDR1 MNHNS and CDR2 SASEGT. The CDR3 sequence is CASRALDRGTSGGQETQYF. The CDR3 bases are TGTGCCAGCAGGGCTTTGGACAGAGGGACTAGCGGGGGGCAAGAGACCCAGTACTTC.